The clone carrying this T cell receptor (beta chain) was picked up a small number of times. Trimming pared 7 bases from V and 7 bases from J, leaving 20 bases between. Looked up from germline, CDR1 is MNHNY and CDR2 is SVGAGI (reference sequence). This CDR3 region has 15 residues. This specimen belongs to a study of blood T cells in healthy people across ages. Then a second PCR, running roughly 7 to 11 cycles, was carried out with a sample-barcoded 5' primer and a J-beta primer mix. Using its own MiXCR run on the 5' RACE reads, TCRdb lists one record per CDR3 protein. The sample records about 1.4 million distinct CDR3 sequences, roughly 59% being singletons.

Source material: blood. This sequence was found in a man younger than 30 in good health. The rearrangement joins TRBV6-6 to TRBJ2-1, with a possible D match to TRBD1 (9 bases). CDR3 sequence: CASTGRDRAGNEQFF. The CDR3 region has the DNA TGTGCCAGCACCGGGAGGGACAGGGCGGGGAATGAGCAGTTCTTC.